This TCR beta chain originates from a study of PD-1 blockade in classical Hodgkin lymphoma. Findings of the study overall: Reported baseline diversity: healthy donors highest, relapsed/refractory patients lowest. Newly diagnosed patients and complete responders had comparable diversity at baseline.

Method: immunoSEQ multiplex PCR; TCRdb's copy keeps in-frame clones and lacks some. The sample includes around 28,000 clones, roughly three quarters of them seen just once. A word on this clone: Its matching antigen is unknown.

This CDR3 region has 24 residues. Every patient relapsed after autologous stem cell transplantation, and brentuximab vedotin exposure varied. This receptor was taken from a human donor with classical Hodgkin lymphoma. V is TRBV21-1 and J is TRBJ2-1; the D call in the table, TRBD2, was not verified against the DNA. TRBV21-1 is annotated as a pseudogene. The sequenced sample was peripheral blood mononuclear cells (PBMCs), obtained before the second cycle of nivolumab. In DNA form, the CDR3 reads TGTGCCAGCAGCAATATGCGGCGGGGGGTCGCTAGCCTTGTTCCTCCCAGCTCCTACAATGAGCAGTTCTTC. It yields the protein CASSNMRRGVASLVPPSSYNEQFF.